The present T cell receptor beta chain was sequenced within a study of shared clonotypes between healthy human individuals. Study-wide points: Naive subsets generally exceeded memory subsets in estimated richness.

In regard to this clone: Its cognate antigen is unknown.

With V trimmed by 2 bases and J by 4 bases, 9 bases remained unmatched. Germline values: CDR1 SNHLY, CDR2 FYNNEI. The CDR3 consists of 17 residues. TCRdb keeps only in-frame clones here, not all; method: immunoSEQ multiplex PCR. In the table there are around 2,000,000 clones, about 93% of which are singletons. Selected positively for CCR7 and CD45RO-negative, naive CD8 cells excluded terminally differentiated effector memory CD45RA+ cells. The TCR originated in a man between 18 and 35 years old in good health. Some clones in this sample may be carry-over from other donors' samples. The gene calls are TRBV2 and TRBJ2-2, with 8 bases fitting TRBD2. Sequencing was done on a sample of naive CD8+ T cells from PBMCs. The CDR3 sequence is CASSEPAGTRGTGELFF. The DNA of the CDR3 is TGTGCCAGCAGTGAACCAGCCGGGACTAGGGGCACCGGGGAGCTGTTTTTT.